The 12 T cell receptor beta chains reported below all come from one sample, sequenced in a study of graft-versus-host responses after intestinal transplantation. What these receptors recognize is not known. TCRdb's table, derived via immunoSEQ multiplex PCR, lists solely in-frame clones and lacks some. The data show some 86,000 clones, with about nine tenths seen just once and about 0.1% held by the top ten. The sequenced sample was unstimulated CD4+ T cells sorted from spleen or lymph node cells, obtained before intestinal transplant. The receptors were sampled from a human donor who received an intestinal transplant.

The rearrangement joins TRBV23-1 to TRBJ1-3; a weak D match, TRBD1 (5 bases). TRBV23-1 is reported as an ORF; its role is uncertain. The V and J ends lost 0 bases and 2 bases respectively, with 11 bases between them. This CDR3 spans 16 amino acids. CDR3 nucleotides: TGCGCCAGCAGTCAATCGTTGGAGACAGCTGGAAACACCATATATTTT. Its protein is CASSQSLETAGNTIYF.

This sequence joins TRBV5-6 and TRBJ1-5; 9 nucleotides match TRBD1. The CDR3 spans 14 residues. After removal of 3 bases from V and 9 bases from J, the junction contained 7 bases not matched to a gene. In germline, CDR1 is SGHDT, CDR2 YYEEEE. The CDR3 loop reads CASSSGQGSRPQHF. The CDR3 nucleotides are TGTGCCAGCAGCTCTGGACAGGGGTCACGGCCCCAGCATTTT.

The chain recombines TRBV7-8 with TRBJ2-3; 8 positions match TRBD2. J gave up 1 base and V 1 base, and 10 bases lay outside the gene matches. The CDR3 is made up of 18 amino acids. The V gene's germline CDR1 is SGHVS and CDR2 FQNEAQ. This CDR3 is CASSLVFGRGGRTDTQYF. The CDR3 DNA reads TGTGCCAGCAGCTTAGTTTTCGGTCGGGGGGGCCGCACAGATACGCAGTATTTT.

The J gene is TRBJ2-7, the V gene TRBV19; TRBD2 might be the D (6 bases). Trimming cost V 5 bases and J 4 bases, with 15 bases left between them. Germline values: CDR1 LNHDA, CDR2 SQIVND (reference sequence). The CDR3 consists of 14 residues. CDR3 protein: CASSRTRGLYEQYF. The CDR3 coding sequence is TGTGCCAGTAGTCGCACACGGGGGTTATACGAGCAGTACTTC.

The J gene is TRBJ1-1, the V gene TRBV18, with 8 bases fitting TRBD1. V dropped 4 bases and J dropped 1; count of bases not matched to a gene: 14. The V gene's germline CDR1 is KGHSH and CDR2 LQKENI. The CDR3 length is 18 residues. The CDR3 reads CASSLVRDRWGPNTEAFF. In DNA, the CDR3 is TGTGCCAGCTCACTGGTAAGGGACAGGTGGGGGCCGAACACTGAAGCTTTCTTT.

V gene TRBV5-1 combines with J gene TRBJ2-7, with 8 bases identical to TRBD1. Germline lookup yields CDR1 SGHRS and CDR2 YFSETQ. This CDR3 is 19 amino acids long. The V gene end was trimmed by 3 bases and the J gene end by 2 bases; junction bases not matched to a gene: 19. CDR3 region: CASSSPAASNRGATYEQYF. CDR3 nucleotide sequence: TGCGCCAGCAGCTCGCCCGCGGCCTCCAACAGGGGGGCGACCTACGAGCAGTACTTC.

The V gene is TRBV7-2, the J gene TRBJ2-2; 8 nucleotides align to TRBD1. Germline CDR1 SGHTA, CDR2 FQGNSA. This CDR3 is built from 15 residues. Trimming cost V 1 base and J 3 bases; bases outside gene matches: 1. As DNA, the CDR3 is TGTGCCAGCAGCTTAGGGACAGGGTACACCGGGGAGCTGTTTTTT. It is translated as CASSLGTGYTGELFF.

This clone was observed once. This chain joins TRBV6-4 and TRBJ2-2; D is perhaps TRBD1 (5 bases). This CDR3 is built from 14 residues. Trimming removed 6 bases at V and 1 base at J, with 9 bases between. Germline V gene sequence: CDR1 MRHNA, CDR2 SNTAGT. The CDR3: CASRKGQNTGELFF. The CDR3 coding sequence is TGTGCCAGCAGAAAGGGGCAGAACACCGGGGAGCTGTTTTTT.

The CDR3 DNA reads TGTGCCAGCAGCTACCGACTAGCGGGGTTGGAGACCCAGTACTTC. Protein: CASSYRLAGLETQYF. This sequence joins TRBV5-4 and TRBJ2-5; 11 positions agree with TRBD2. This CDR3 region has 15 residues. Germline CDR1 reads SGHNT; CDR2 reads YYREEE (reference sequence). Germline trimming cut 3 bases from V and 5 bases from J; bases unmatched to any gene: 6. Full variable domain (missing parts from reference TRBV5-4 and TRBJ2-5): ETGVTQSPTHLIKTRGQQVTLRCSSQSGHNTVSWYQQALGQGPQFIFQYYREEENGRGNFPPRFSGLQFPNYSSELNVNALELDDSALYLCASSYRLAGLETQYFGPGTRLLVL.

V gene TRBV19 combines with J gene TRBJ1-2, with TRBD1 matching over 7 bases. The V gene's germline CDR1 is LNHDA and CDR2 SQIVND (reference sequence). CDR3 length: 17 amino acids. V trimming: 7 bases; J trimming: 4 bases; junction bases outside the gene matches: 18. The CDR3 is CASTNNAPGQFLYGYTF. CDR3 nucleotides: TGTGCCAGTACCAACAATGCCCCGGGACAGTTCCTCTATGGCTACACCTTC.

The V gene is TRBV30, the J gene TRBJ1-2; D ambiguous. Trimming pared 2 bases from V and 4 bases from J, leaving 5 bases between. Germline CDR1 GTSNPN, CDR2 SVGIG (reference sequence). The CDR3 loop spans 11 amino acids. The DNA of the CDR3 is TGTGCCTGGAGTCCCATCTATGGCTACACCTTC. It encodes CAWSPIYGYTF.

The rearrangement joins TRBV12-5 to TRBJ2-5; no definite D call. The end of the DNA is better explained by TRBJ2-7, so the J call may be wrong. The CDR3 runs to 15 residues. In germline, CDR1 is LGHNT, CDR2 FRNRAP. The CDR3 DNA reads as TGTGCTAGTGGTTTGGTACGCGACTTCTCCTACGAGCAGTACTTC. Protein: CASGLVRDFSYEQYF.